This TCR beta chain is from a study of blood T cell repertoires in COVID-19. At the level of the study: The cDNA or gDNA used as material had been derived from T cells, B-cell-depleted T cells, or PBMCs.

V was cut by 3 bases and J by 5 bases, with 13 bases left in between. Germline values: CDR1 MDHEN, CDR2 SYDVKM. The CDR3 consists of 15 residues. Only in-frame clones appear in the TCRdb table, and some are missing; sequencing was by immunoSEQ multiplex PCR. The sample holds roughly 250,000 clones, approximately 85% seen once. The cohort comprised adults aged 18 to 89 years residing in about two dozen US areas. Cohort 3 donors counted as recovered after two negative PCRs, clearance, or resolved symptoms. The chain has TRBV28 and TRBJ1-4, with D perhaps TRBD1 (5 bases). The sequenced sample was PBMCs or T cells enriched from blood (not recorded which). This TCR was sampled from a woman aged 50 to 60 who had recovered from COVID-19. The CDR3 nucleotides are TGTGCCAGCAGTTTGGGGCCCCTCCGGAATGAAAAACTGTTTTTT. It is translated as CASSLGPLRNEKLFF.